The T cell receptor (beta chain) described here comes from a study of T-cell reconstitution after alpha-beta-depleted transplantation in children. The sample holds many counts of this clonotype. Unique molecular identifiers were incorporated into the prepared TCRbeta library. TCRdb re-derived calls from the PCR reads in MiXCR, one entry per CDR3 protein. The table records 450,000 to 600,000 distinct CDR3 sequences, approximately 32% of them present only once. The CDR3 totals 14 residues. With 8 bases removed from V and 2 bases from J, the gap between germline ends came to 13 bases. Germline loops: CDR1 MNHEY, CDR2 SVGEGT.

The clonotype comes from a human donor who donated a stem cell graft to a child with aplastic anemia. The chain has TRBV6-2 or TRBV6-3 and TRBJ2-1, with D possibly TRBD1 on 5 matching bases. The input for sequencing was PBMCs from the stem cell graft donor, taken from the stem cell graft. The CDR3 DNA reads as TGTGCCAGCGGTCAGGGTGAGGCCTACAATGAGCAGTTCTTC. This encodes CASGQGEAYNEQFF.